This T cell receptor beta chain is from a study of T cells in Graves' hyperthyroidism and ophthalmopathy. The V gene lost 6 bases and the J gene lost 0 bases, with 8 bases spanning the gap. Germline CDR1 is SEHNR and CDR2 is FQNEAQ (reference sequence). The CDR3 length is 13 residues. Exclusion criteria comprised uncontrolled infection, other autoimmune disease, pregnancy or lactation. At least ten counts were recorded for this clonotype. Amplification of TCR beta CDR3 regions used RNA as the template. Primed by the HTBI set, a first-round RT-PCR was run on the TCR CDR3. Via MiXCR, TCRdb re-called the multiplex PCR reads, giving one row per CDR3 protein. This table has hundreds of thousands of distinct CDR3 sequences, 30% to 40% appearing once.

The sequence came from a woman in her thirties or forties with Graves' hyperthyroidism. The genes are TRBV7-9 and TRBJ2-5; D might be TRBD2 (6 bases). Sequencing was performed on blood. The CDR3: CASRIADQETQYF. The CDR3 DNA follows: TGTGCCAGCAGGATAGCGGACCAAGAGACCCAGTACTTC. Using reference TRBV7-9 and TRBJ2-5 for the parts outside the CDR3, the full variable domain is DTGVSQNPRHKITKRGQNVTFRCDPISEHNRLYWYRQTLGQGPEFLTYFQNEAQLEKSRLLSDRFSAERPKGSFSTLEIQRTEQGDSAMYLCASRIADQETQYFGPGTRLLVL.